The 21 T cell receptor beta chains reported below all come from one sample, sequenced in a study of blood T cell repertoires in COVID-19. Some clones are missing from TCRdb's copy, which holds only in-frame ones; the method was immunoSEQ multiplex PCR. Of about 280,000 clones listed, about 85% are singletons. The specimen was PBMCs or T cells enriched from blood (not recorded which). The receptor source for this set is a woman aged 45-59 years who had recovered from COVID-19.

The chain recombines TRBV5-1 with TRBJ2-1; 9 nucleotides line up with TRBD1. The CDR3 is 16 amino acids. Germline V gives CDR1 SGHRS, CDR2 YFSETQ. After removal of 0 bases from V and 0 bases from J, the junction contained 1 base not matched to a gene. The CDR3 loop reads CASSLEGQGSYNEQFF. CDR3 bases: TGCGCCAGCAGCTTGGAGGGACAGGGCTCCTACAATGAGCAGTTCTTC.

The chain uses TRBV15 and TRBJ1-6; the D is unclear. Trimming cost V 0 bases and J 7 bases, with 10 bases left between them. Germline lookup yields CDR1 LNHNV and CDR2 YYDKDF (reference sequence). The CDR3 consists of 15 residues. This CDR3 is CATSRESLENSPLHF. CDR3 DNA: TGTGCCACCAGCAGAGAGAGCTTAGAAAATTCACCCCTCCACTTT.

This sequence joins TRBV6-5 and TRBJ1-2; perhaps TRBD1 as D (5 bases). The CDR3 is 15 amino acids. CDR1 and CDR2 (germline): MNHEY, SVGAGI. Trimming pared 0 bases from V and 4 bases from J, leaving 12 bases between. The CDR3 protein is CASSYSRTFSYGYTF. The CDR3 DNA reads TGTGCCAGCAGTTACTCTAGGACATTCTCCTATGGCTACACCTTC.

This chain connects TRBV10-3 to TRBJ2-1; 9 positions match TRBD1. Germline values: CDR1 ENHRY, CDR2 SYGVKD. After removal of 3 bases from V and 7 bases from J, the junction contained 4 bases not matched to a gene. CDR3 length: 14 amino acids. CDR3 residues: CAISEVTGGNEQFF. CDR3 in DNA: TGTGCCATCAGTGAAGTGACAGGGGGGAATGAGCAGTTCTTC.

V is TRBV5-1 and J is TRBJ2-3, with TRBD2 matching over 7 bases. The V gene's germline CDR1 is SGHRS and CDR2 YFSETQ. V shed 5 bases, J shed 0 bases, and the junction held 0 bases outside the gene matches. This CDR3 has 13 amino acids. Here the CDR3 reads CASRRESTDTQYF. CDR3 sequence (DNA): TGCGCCAGCAGGCGGGAGAGCACAGATACGCAGTATTTT.

For this clone: The sample carries other DNA sequences with the same CDR3. The chain combines TRBV9 with TRBJ1-1; D uncertain. The V gene lost 0 bases and the J gene lost 1 base, with 4 bases spanning the gap. Germline-derived CDR1 and CDR2 are SGDLS and YYNGEE. The CDR3 sequence is 13 residues long. The CDR3 spells CASSVGRNTEAFF. The CDR3 DNA reads as TGTGCCAGCAGCGTAGGTCGGAACACTGAAGCTTTCTTT.

This chain joins TRBV29-1 and TRBJ1-2; 9 bases map to TRBD1. Germline V gene data show CDR1 as SQVTM and CDR2 as ANQGSEA. The CDR3 spans 12 residues. V was clipped by 0 bases and J by 14 bases; unmatched bases: 7. CDR3 sequence reads: CSVEDQGQGLTF. The CDR3 DNA sequence: TGCAGCGTTGAAGATCAAGGACAGGGGCTAACCTTC.

The chain joins TRBV11-2 to TRBJ2-3, with TRBD1 matching over 8 bases. This CDR3 contains 16 residues. CDR1 and CDR2 from the germline V gene are SGHAT and FQNNGV. Trimming at V came to 6 bases and at J to 2 bases, leaving 10 bases not matched to a gene. DNA of the CDR3: TGTGCCAGCAGTTCTCAGGGGGCGCGAAACACAGATACGCAGTATTTT. It codes for CASSSQGARNTDTQYF.

V and J are TRBV3-1 (or the pseudogene TRBV3-2) and TRBJ2-3; 8 positions match TRBD1. The CDR3 is 17 amino acids. CDR1 is LGHDT, CDR2 YNNKEL, per germline (reference sequence). V shed 3 bases and J 2 bases; nucleotides not matched to a gene: 10. CDR3 nucleotide sequence: TGTGCCAGCAGCCAGCAGGGACAGGAGATTATCACAGATACGCAGTATTTT. Amino acids: CASSQQGQEIITDTQYF.

The chain links TRBV7-2 to TRBJ1-6; D not resolved. This CDR3 is 15 amino acids long. V was pared by 7 bases and J by 9 bases, with 19 bases between. Germline-derived CDR1 and CDR2 are SGHTA and FQGNSA. This CDR3 reads CASTSEGLLGSPLHF. The CDR3 DNA reads as TGTGCCAGCACCTCAGAGGGCCTTCTTGGTTCACCCCTCCACTTT.

The chain couples TRBV7-2 to TRBJ2-3; 7 positions match TRBD2. The V segment lost 5 bases and the J segment 5 bases; nucleotides outside the gene matches: 10. The CDR3 covers 15 residues. Germline V gives CDR1 SGHTA, CDR2 FQGNSA. Written as DNA, the CDR3 is TGTGCCAGCAGCCCAAGCGGGAAGACCGTAGATACGCAGTATTTT. Protein sequence: CASSPSGKTVDTQYF.

This clone was counted between two and nine times. The gene calls are TRBV19 and TRBJ2-1; TRBD2 matches 10 bases. V lost 5 bases and J lost 6; bases outside the gene matches: 19. Germline V gives CDR1 LNHDA, CDR2 SQIVND (reference sequence). This CDR3 comprises 19 residues. As DNA, the CDR3 is TGTGCCAGTAGTCCGGCCGGGCTAGCGGGGGTTATCGGGGGCAATGAGCAGTTCTTC. This gives the protein CASSPAGLAGVIGGNEQFF.

The chain links TRBV23-1 to TRBJ1-2, with TRBD1 as a possible D gene (5 bases). TRBV23-1 qualifies as an ORF whose function is uncertain. CDR3 length equals 15 residues. Trimming left V 1 base short and J 8 bases short, with 17 bases between. CDR3 coding DNA: TGCGCCAGCAGTCAATATTGGGGAGGGGCGCGCGGCTACACCTTC. Translated: CASSQYWGGARGYTF.

The gene calls are TRBV28 and TRBJ1-5; D remains unclear. The CDR3 covers 13 residues. The germline CDR1 and CDR2 sequences are MDHEN and SYDVKM. V shed 3 bases and J shed 7 bases, with 10 bases lying between them. The CDR3 bases are TGTGCCAGCAGTTTCGGTAGAGGCCAGCCCCAGCATTTT. It translates to CASSFGRGQPQHF.

The rearrangement joins TRBV6-5 to TRBJ2-2; D not certain. Trimming removed 1 base at V and 2 bases at J, with 8 bases between. CDR3 length equals 15 residues. From germline, CDR1 is MNHEY and CDR2 SVGAGI. DNA for the CDR3: TGTGCCAGCAGTTACTTCCAGGCAAACACCGGGGAGCTGTTTTTT. Its protein product is CASSYFQANTGELFF.

This chain's CDR3 is CASSSPSGGSTDTQYF. CDR3 DNA: TGTGCCAGCAGCTCGCCCAGCGGTGGTTCCACAGATACGCAGTATTTT. The chain recombines TRBV5-4 with TRBJ2-3, with D possibly TRBD2 on 5 matching bases. The CDR3 has 16 amino acids. V gave up 3 bases and J gave up 2 bases, with 16 bases separating them. Germline values: CDR1 SGHNT, CDR2 YYREEE (reference sequence).

The chain recombines TRBV6-5 with TRBJ1-4; D is undetermined. In germline, CDR1 is MNHEY, CDR2 SVGAGI. The V gene lost 8 bases and the J gene lost 2 bases, with 12 bases spanning the gap. This CDR3 is built from 14 residues. The CDR3 reads CASGLRRTNEKLFF. DNA for the CDR3: TGTGCCAGCGGCCTCAGGAGGACTAATGAAAAACTGTTTTTT.

The chain uses TRBV9 and TRBJ1-6; 7 bases map to TRBD1. The V and J ends lost 0 bases and 1 base, in that order; junction bases with no gene match: 4. Germline assignment: CDR1 SGDLS and CDR2 YYNGEE. CDR3 length: 17 residues. This CDR3 is CASSVGSTGSYNSPLHF. The CDR3 nucleotides are TGTGCCAGCAGCGTAGGTTCGACAGGGTCCTATAATTCACCCCTCCACTTT.

The chain combines TRBV10-2 with TRBJ2-5, with 11 bases that match TRBD2. The CDR3 loop spans 17 amino acids. V lost 2 bases and J lost 2; bases outside the gene matches: 7. Germline loops: CDR1 WSHSY, CDR2 SAAADI. This chain's CDR3 is CASSETASGGLQETQYF. The CDR3, as DNA: TGCGCCAGCAGTGAGACGGCTAGCGGGGGGCTACAAGAGACCCAGTACTTC.

This rearrangement joins TRBV18 to TRBJ2-3; TRBD2 is a possible D gene (6 bases). This CDR3 has 13 residues. Germline-derived CDR1 and CDR2 are KGHSH and LQKENI. V was pared by 4 bases and J by 2 bases, with 7 bases between. In DNA form, the CDR3 reads TGTGCCAGCTCACGGGACTTCACAGATACGCAGTATTTT. Translated, it gives CASSRDFTDTQYF.

This clone was counted once. V gene TRBV11-2 combines with J gene TRBJ1-1; the D gene is possibly TRBD1 (6 bases). V was trimmed by 1 base and J by 1 base, leaving 10 bases between them. From germline, CDR1 is SGHAT and CDR2 FQNNGV. CDR3 length: 15 amino acids. CDR3 sequence reads: CASSLAQGQNTEAFF. CDR3 coding DNA: TGTGCCAGCAGCTTAGCACAGGGCCAGAACACTGAAGCTTTCTTT.